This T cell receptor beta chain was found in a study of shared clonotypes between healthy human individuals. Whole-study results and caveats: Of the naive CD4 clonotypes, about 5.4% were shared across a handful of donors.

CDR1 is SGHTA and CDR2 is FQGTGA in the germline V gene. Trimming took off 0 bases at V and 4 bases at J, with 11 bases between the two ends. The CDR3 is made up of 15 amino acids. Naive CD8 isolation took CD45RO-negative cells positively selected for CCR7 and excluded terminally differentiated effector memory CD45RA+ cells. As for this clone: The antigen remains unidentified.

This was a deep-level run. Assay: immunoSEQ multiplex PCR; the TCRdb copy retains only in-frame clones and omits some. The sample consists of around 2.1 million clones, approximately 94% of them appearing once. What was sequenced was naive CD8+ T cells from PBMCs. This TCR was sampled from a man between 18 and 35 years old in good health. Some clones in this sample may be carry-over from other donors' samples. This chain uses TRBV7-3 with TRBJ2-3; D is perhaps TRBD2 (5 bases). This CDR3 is CASSLTGSQADTQYF. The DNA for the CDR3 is TGTGCCAGCAGCTTAACGGGGAGTCAGGCAGATACGCAGTATTTT.